This entry describes one T cell receptor (beta chain). The sample belongs to a study of low-dose radiotherapy and immunotherapy resistance in tumors. Overall study: Cohort 1 was given 0.5 Gy fractions every 2 weeks, 6.5 Gy in total. Patients were treated with intravenous nivolumab at 240 mg every two weeks and were also dosed with ipilimumab at 1 mg/kg every six weeks.

cDNA synthesis used a TRAV/TRBV-specific primer set for both chains. With a V-primer adapter and a constant-region primer, TCRs were amplified for roughly 20 PCR cycles. In vitro transcription was used to amplify the isolated mRNA. Using its own MiXCR run on the reads, TCRdb lists one record per CDR3 protein. The repertoire holds 55,000 to 70,000 distinct CDR3 sequences, with 20% to 25% as singletons. Regarding time point: before trial treatment. The CDR3 has 17 residues. Trimming cost V 1 base and J 3 bases, with 18 bases left between them. The germline V gene has CDR1 MGHDK and CDR2 SYGVNS. The source material was PBMCs, sampled before treatment. V gene TRBV25-1 combines with J gene TRBJ2-5; possible D gene TRBD1, 5 bases. This receptor was identified in a male donor with prostate cancer. CDR3 nucleotide sequence: TGTGCCAGCAGTGAATTGGCGGTACTTGGGGCGAAAGAGACCCAGTACTTC. Amino acid sequence: CASSELAVLGAKETQYF. The entire variable domain, with the rest obtained from reference TRBV25-1 and TRBJ2-5, is as follows: EADIYQTPRYLVIGTGKKITLECSQTMGHDKMYWYQQDPGMELHLIHYSYGVNSTEKGDLSSESTVSRIRTEHFPLTLESARPSHTSQYLCASSELAVLGAKETQYFGPGTRLLVL.